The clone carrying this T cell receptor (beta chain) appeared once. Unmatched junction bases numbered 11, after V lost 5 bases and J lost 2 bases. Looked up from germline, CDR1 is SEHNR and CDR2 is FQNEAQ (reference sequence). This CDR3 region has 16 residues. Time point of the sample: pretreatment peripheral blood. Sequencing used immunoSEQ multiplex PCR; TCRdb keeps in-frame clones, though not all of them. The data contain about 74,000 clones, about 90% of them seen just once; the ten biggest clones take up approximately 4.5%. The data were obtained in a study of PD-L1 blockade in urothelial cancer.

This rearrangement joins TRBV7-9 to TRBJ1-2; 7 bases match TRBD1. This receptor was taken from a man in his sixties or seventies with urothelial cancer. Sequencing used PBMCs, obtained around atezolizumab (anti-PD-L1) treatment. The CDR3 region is CASSRATGPGNYGYTF. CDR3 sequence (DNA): TGTGCCAGCAGCCGTGCGACAGGGCCGGGAAACTATGGCTACACCTTC.